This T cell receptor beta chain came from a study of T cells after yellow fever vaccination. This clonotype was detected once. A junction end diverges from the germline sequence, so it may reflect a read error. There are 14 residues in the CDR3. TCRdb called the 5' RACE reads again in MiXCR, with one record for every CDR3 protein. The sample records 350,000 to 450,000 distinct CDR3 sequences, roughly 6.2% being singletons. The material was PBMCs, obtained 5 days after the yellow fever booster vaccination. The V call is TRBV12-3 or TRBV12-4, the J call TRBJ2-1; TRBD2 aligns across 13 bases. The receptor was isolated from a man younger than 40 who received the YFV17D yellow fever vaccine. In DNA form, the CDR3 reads TGTACCAGCAGTACTAGCGGGGGGGAGAATGAGCAGTTCTTC. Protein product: CTSSTSGGENEQFF.